These 10 T cell receptor beta chains were sequenced from one sample in a study of blood T cell repertoires in COVID-19. TCRdb's table, derived via immunoSEQ multiplex PCR, lists solely in-frame clones and lacks some. The table lists about 66,000 clones, 85% to 90% of them singletons, with under 8% in the top ten. Sequenced input: peripheral blood. These receptors all come from a man in his fifties or sixties with active COVID-19.

This chain joins TRBV10-3 and TRBJ1-2, with a tentative D call TRBD1 (6 bases). The CDR3 is 12 residues long. Germline V CDR1 and CDR2: ENHRY, SYGVKD. Trimming removed 5 bases from V and 2 bases from J, with 6 bases in between. The DNA of the CDR3 is TGTGCCATCAGTACAGGGAACTATGGCTACACCTTC. Translating gives CAISTGNYGYTF.

In this sample, this clone turned up once. The chain links TRBV6-5 to TRBJ1-5; D ambiguous. V gave up 6 bases and J gave up 1 base, with 7 bases separating them. The germline V gene encodes CDR1 MNHEY and CDR2 SVGAGI. This CDR3 has 13 residues. CDR3 sequence reads: CASRQASNQPQHF. The CDR3 region has the DNA TGTGCCAGCAGACAAGCGAGCAATCAGCCCCAGCATTTT.

The CDR3 nucleotides are TGTGCCAGCAGCCCTACGACTAGCGGGAGTGGGACCGGGGAGCTGTTTTTT. It translates to CASSPTTSGSGTGELFF. The V call is TRBV7-8, the J call TRBJ2-2, with 12 bases lining up with TRBD2. The V gene end was trimmed by 5 bases and the J gene end by 5 bases; junction bases not matched to a gene: 9. The germline CDR1 and CDR2 sequences are SGHVS and FQNEAQ. This CDR3 contains 17 residues.

The rearrangement links TRBV3-1 (or the pseudogene TRBV3-2) to TRBJ1-1, with D possibly being TRBD1 (5 bases). CDR1 and CDR2 (germline): LGHDT, YNNKEL (reference sequence). Trimming took off 0 bases at V and 4 bases at J, with 18 bases between the two ends. The CDR3 has 17 residues. CDR3 in amino acids: CASSQDLGGGRGTEAFF. CDR3 nucleotide sequence: TGTGCCAGCAGCCAAGATCTGGGCGGGGGTAGGGGCACTGAAGCTTTCTTT.

A single count supports this clone. V and J are TRBV12-3 or TRBV12-4 and TRBJ2-1; D possibly corresponds to TRBD2 (6 bases). CDR3 length equals 12 residues. V was cut by 5 bases and J by 6 bases, with 8 bases left in between. Here the CDR3 DNA reads TGTGCCAGCAGTCGGAGGGGCAATGAGCAGTTCTTC. Translating it yields CASSRRGNEQFF.

The chain has TRBV2 and TRBJ2-1; 11 bases line up with TRBD2. The junction had 3 bases not matched to a gene; V was cut back by 8 bases and J by 9 bases. CDR1 is SNHLY and CDR2 is FYNNEI in the germline V gene. The CDR3 spans 12 residues. CDR3 DNA: TGTGCCAGCCTAGCGGGAGGATTTGAGCAGTTCTTC. It yields the protein CASLAGGFEQFF.

The J gene is TRBJ1-4, the V gene TRBV7-2, with 8 bases fitting TRBD1. Germline V gene data show CDR1 as SGHTA and CDR2 as FQGNSA. J lost 5 bases, V lost 5 bases, and 7 bases had no gene match. The CDR3 spans 15 residues. Written as DNA, the CDR3 is TGTGCCAGCAGCAACCCACAGGGGGGGAATGAAAAACTGTTTTTT. This encodes CASSNPQGGNEKLFF.

The gene calls are TRBV2 and TRBJ2-5; TRBD1 might be the D (6 bases). The CDR3 extends over 13 amino acids. The V gene's germline CDR1 is SNHLY and CDR2 FYNNEI. The ends were cut back, 5 bases at V and 4 bases at J, with 11 bases in the middle. CDR3 nucleotide sequence: TGTGCCAGCAGTACTAGGACAGCAGAGACCCAGTACTTC. Its translation: CASSTRTAETQYF.

This chain joins TRBV5-1 and TRBJ1-6, with 9 bases aligning to TRBD1. Trimming cost V 3 bases and J 5 bases; bases outside gene matches: 3. The CDR3 extends over 15 amino acids. CDR1 is SGHRS and CDR2 is YFSETQ in the germline V gene. The CDR3, as DNA: TGCGCCAGCAGCTGGACAGGGGACAATAATTCACCCCTCCACTTT. Translating gives CASSWTGDNNSPLHF. The full variable domain, with the rest looked up from reference TRBV5-1 and TRBJ1-6, is KAGVTQTPRYLIKTRGQQVTLSCSPISGHRSVSWYQQTPGQGLQFLFEYFSETQRNKGNFPGRFSGRQFSNSRSEMNVSTLELGDSALYLCASSWTGDNNSPLHFGNGTRLTVT.

This rearrangement joins TRBV2 to TRBJ1-5, with D perhaps TRBD1 (6 bases). V lost 4 bases and J 2 bases, leaving 18 bases between the germline ends. Germline-derived CDR1 and CDR2 are SNHLY and FYNNEI. CDR3 length: 17 residues. The CDR3 DNA reads as TGTGCCAGCAGTGCGAGGGGGGGTGAAATTGGCAATCAGCCCCAGCATTTT. Protein sequence: CASSARGGEIGNQPQHF.